This record covers a single T cell receptor beta chain. This CDR3 has 17 amino acids. CDR1 MNHNS and CDR2 SASEGT come from the germline V gene. After removal of 2 bases from V and 2 bases from J, the junction contained 11 bases not matched to a gene. This specimen comes from a study of T cell repertoires in cytomegalovirus infection. TCRdb reprocessed the reads via MiXCR and lists one record per CDR3 protein. The table records some 220,000 distinct CDR3 sequences, 5% to 8.5% of them present only once. V is TRBV6-1 and J is TRBJ2-5, with 7 bases lining up with TRBD1. This TCR was recovered from a human donor in good health (CMV status not recorded). Some clones in this sample may be carry-over from other donors' samples. Sequencing was performed on PBMCs. The CDR3 nucleotides are TGTGCCAGCAGTGAATTTCGTAGTCGGGGACAGCAAGAGACCCAGTACTTC. It codes for CASSEFRSRGQQETQYF.